The rows below give T cell receptor beta chains drawn from one sample of a study of OX40 agonist ivuxolimab in advanced cancers. Here immunoSEQ multiplex PCR was the method, and the copy in TCRdb shows in-frame clones only, minus some. The table includes 45,000 to 50,000 clones, around 92% detected once. Sequencing was performed on CD4+ or CD8+ T cells sorted from blood, taken in a trial of the OX40 agonist ivuxolimab. Receptor source: an adult with an advanced solid tumor such as melanoma, head and neck, liver or kidney cancer. Both conserved end residues are part of each CDR3. Size values are once, few and many counts, or a class for expanded clones, and some rows have none.

j_gene: TRBJ1-3; abundance: NA; v_gene: TRBV5-4; CDR3aa: CASSGIGGPSGNTIYF
j_gene: TRBJ1-5; abundance: few; v_gene: TRBV4-3; CDR3aa: CASSQDLGPQHF
j_gene: TRBJ2-2; abundance: once; v_gene: TRBV7-3; CDR3aa: CASSLRVAGELFF
j_gene: TRBJ2-3; abundance: NA; v_gene: TRBV6-1; CDR3aa: CASSEAARGTLSTDTQYF
j_gene: TRBJ1-1; abundance: NA; v_gene: TRBV5-1; CDR3aa: CASSLPMTGEGAEAFF
j_gene: TRBJ2-1; abundance: NA; v_gene: TRBV7-2; CDR3aa: CASSFGGRWAYNEQFF
j_gene: TRBJ1-1; abundance: few; v_gene: TRBV5-1; CDR3aa: CASSPKGGEGTEAFF
j_gene: TRBJ1-6; abundance: NA; v_gene: TRBV6-5; CDR3aa: CASSVGSDNSPLHF
j_gene: TRBJ2-3; abundance: once; v_gene: TRBV27; CDR3aa: CASSPRAQDDDTQYF
j_gene: TRBJ1-4; abundance: NA; v_gene: TRBV5-6; CDR3aa: CASSTGTGGFALFF
j_gene: TRBJ1-6; abundance: NA; v_gene: TRBV6-6; CDR3aa: CASSYALAGGRPLHF
j_gene: TRBJ2-7; abundance: NA; v_gene: TRBV7-3; CDR3aa: CASSLGLSVEQYF
j_gene: TRBJ1-2; abundance: few; v_gene: TRBV5-1; CDR3aa: CASSLAPRAYGYTF
j_gene: TRBJ1-2; abundance: once; v_gene: TRBV5-1; CDR3aa: CASSSDTFSQKSYTF
j_gene: TRBJ2-3; abundance: NA; v_gene: TRBV6-1; CDR3aa: CASSELPRITDTQYF
j_gene: TRBJ1-3; abundance: NA; v_gene: TRBV11-2; CDR3aa: CASSPKAGDKDSGNTIYF
j_gene: TRBJ2-3; abundance: once; v_gene: TRBV11-2; CDR3aa: CASSFEGTANTDTQYF
j_gene: TRBJ1-4; abundance: once; v_gene: TRBV13; CDR3aa: CASSRSSRGGEKLFF
j_gene: TRBJ2-1; abundance: NA; v_gene: TRBV7-8; CDR3aa: CASSLESGGSEQFF
j_gene: TRBJ1-2; abundance: NA; v_gene: TRBV7-8; CDR3aa: CASSQRDLDGYTF
j_gene: TRBJ2-1; abundance: NA; v_gene: TRBV30; CDR3aa: CAWSTGTSVYNEQFF
j_gene: TRBJ2-1; abundance: NA; v_gene: TRBV5-6; CDR3aa: CASSFGGGANNEQFF
j_gene: TRBJ2-1; abundance: NA; v_gene: TRBV9; CDR3aa: CASSVVAGVGYNEQFF
j_gene: TRBJ2-3; abundance: NA; v_gene: TRBV7-8; CDR3aa: CASSRRLAGSGDTQYF
j_gene: TRBJ1-1; abundance: NA; v_gene: TRBV9; CDR3aa: CASSVGGRVNTEAFF
j_gene: TRBJ1-2; abundance: NA; v_gene: TRBV4-1; CDR3aa: CASSQVGGSGYTF
j_gene: TRBJ1-3; abundance: NA; v_gene: TRBV29-1; CDR3aa: CSVLSVGGPEVGNTIYF
j_gene: TRBJ2-7; abundance: NA; v_gene: TRBV19; CDR3aa: CASSIQGQGSSYEQYF
j_gene: TRBJ1-5; abundance: NA; v_gene: TRBV27; CDR3aa: CASSRGNQPQHF
j_gene: TRBJ1-2; abundance: NA; v_gene: TRBV29-1; CDR3aa: CSVEGLYLAPYGYTF
j_gene: TRBJ1-1; abundance: NA; v_gene: TRBV9; CDR3aa: CASSSSGGGSNTEAFF
j_gene: TRBJ1-1; abundance: NA; v_gene: TRBV5-1; CDR3aa: CASSLAGHPNTEAFF